The 20 T cell receptor beta chains presented below share a single source sample, sequenced in a study of blood T cell repertoires in COVID-19. The repertoire was sequenced with immunoSEQ multiplex PCR; TCRdb's copy has only in-frame clones and lacks some. The sample holds some 69,000 clones, about 84% seen once. Sequenced sample: peripheral blood. These TCRs come from a woman aged 60-70 years with acute or convalescent COVID-19.

This clone showed up just once. The chain combines TRBV6-1 with TRBJ2-3, with 8 bases lining up with TRBD2. The CDR3 is made up of 16 amino acids. The germline V gene encodes CDR1 MNHNS and CDR2 SASEGT. Trimming at V came to 2 bases and at J to 2 bases, leaving 6 bases not matched to a gene. CDR3 amino acids: CASSEIGGGTTDTQYF. The CDR3 DNA is TGTGCCAGCAGTGAAATCGGCGGGGGGACCACAGATACGCAGTATTTT.

The genes are TRBV6-6 and TRBJ1-2, with D possibly matching TRBD1 (5 bases). Germline CDR1 reads MNHNY; CDR2 reads SVGAGI (reference sequence). The CDR3 extends over 11 amino acids. V was clipped by 7 bases and J by 6 bases, with 9 bases between them. CDR3 sequence reads: CASTKGDGYTF. The CDR3 DNA follows: TGTGCCAGCACCAAAGGGGATGGCTACACCTTC.

This chain links TRBV5-1 with TRBJ2-3; 7 positions agree with TRBD2. Germline V gives CDR1 SGHRS, CDR2 YFSETQ. V shed 4 bases and J 6 bases; nucleotides not matched to a gene: 8. CDR3 size: 14 residues. CDR3 bases: TGCGCCAGCAGCGTCCGGGAGGCCCCCGATACGCAGTATTTT. Translating gives CASSVREAPDTQYF.

The V gene is TRBV6-5, the J gene TRBJ1-2; 9 bases align to TRBD1. Germline lookup yields CDR1 MNHEY and CDR2 SVGAGI. CDR3 length: 15 residues. V lost 1 base, J lost 7 bases, and 7 bases stayed unmatched. The CDR3 DNA is TGTGCCAGCAGTTACTTACAGGGGGCGAGGCGTGGCTACACCTTC. It is translated as CASSYLQGARRGYTF.

The chain couples TRBV5-1 to TRBJ2-7; 10 nucleotides line up with TRBD1. CDR1 SGHRS and CDR2 YFSETQ come from the germline V gene. The CDR3 extends over 13 amino acids. The J segment lost 4 bases and the V segment lost 7 bases, leaving 5 bases of the junction unmatched. CDR3 DNA: TGCGCCAGCTCGAGGGGACAGGGGTACGAGCAGTACTTC. This sequence encodes CASSRGQGYEQYF.

This chain links TRBV19 with TRBJ2-5, with TRBD2 matching 13 bases. The junction had 12 bases not matched to a gene; V was cut back by 7 bases and J by 4 bases. The CDR3 is 17 residues long. Germline CDR1 and CDR2: LNHDA and SQIVND (reference sequence). The CDR3 region has the DNA TGTGCCAGTACCGCCCGGACTAGCGGGAGATTTGGAGAGACCCAGTACTTC. Translated: CASTARTSGRFGETQYF. Using reference TRBV19 and TRBJ2-5 for the parts outside the CDR3, the full variable domain is DGGITQSPKYLFRKEGQNVTLSCEQNLNHDAMYWYRQDPGQGLRLIYYSQIVNDFQKGDIAEGYSVSREKKESFPLTVTSAQKNPTAFYLCASTARTSGRFGETQYFGPGTRLLVL.

This clone occurred a few times. The genes are TRBV27 and TRBJ1-6, with 8 bases aligning to TRBD1. CDR3 length equals 17 residues. The germline V gene encodes CDR1 MNHEY and CDR2 SMNVEV (reference sequence). The V gene end was trimmed by 4 bases and the J gene end by 4 bases; junction bases not matched to a gene: 9. CDR3 region: CASSSRQGRDYNSPLHF. Written as DNA, the CDR3 is TGTGCCAGCAGTTCCAGACAGGGGAGGGATTATAATTCACCCCTCCACTTT.

This clone was observed a handful of times. This sequence joins TRBV28 and TRBJ1-4; the match to TRBD1 covers 7 bases. CDR3 length: 17 amino acids. Per germline, CDR1 MDHEN and CDR2 SYDVKM. Trimming at V came to 5 bases and at J to 3 bases, leaving 12 bases not matched to a gene. CDR3 amino acids: CASSPVLKTGSNEKLFF. The CDR3 DNA follows: TGTGCCAGCAGTCCTGTTTTGAAGACAGGGTCTAATGAAAAACTGTTTTTT.

This clone was detected a few times. The chain combines TRBV11-1 with TRBJ2-7; D may be TRBD2 (5 bases). Germline lookup yields CDR1 SGHAT and CDR2 FQDESV (reference sequence). The CDR3 is 14 residues long. With 6 bases removed from V and 3 bases from J, the gap between germline ends came to 15 bases. The CDR3 protein is CASRDLAIGYEQYF. The CDR3 coding sequence is TGTGCCAGCAGAGATCTAGCAATTGGCTACGAGCAGTACTTC.

The chain uses TRBV19 and TRBJ1-4; maybe TRBD1 (5 bases). Trimming took off 4 bases at V and 8 bases at J, with 11 bases between the two ends. Germline loops: CDR1 LNHDA, CDR2 SQIVND (reference sequence). This CDR3 spans 13 amino acids. CDR3 region: CASSRGLLEKLFF. In DNA form, the CDR3 reads TGTGCCAGTAGTAGGGGACTACTAGAAAAACTGTTTTTT.

This clone was counted a single time. This rearrangement joins TRBV27 to TRBJ1-2; 11 bases fit TRBD1. With 7 bases clipped from V and 8 bases from J, the junction kept 12 bases outside the gene matches. The CDR3 consists of 15 residues. Per the germline V gene, CDR1 is MNHEY and CDR2 is SMNVEV (reference sequence). CDR3 sequence reads: CASTTLGQGAQGYTF. Here the CDR3 DNA reads TGTGCCAGCACCACTCTCGGACAGGGGGCTCAGGGCTACACCTTC.

The chain combines TRBV5-1 with TRBJ1-3; D ambiguous. V shed 0 bases and J shed 0 bases, with 13 bases lying between them. This CDR3 has 17 residues. From germline, CDR1 is SGHRS and CDR2 YFSETQ. CDR3 residues: CASSLGADLNSGNTIYF. CDR3 sequence (DNA): TGCGCCAGCAGCTTGGGAGCGGACCTGAACTCTGGAAACACCATATATTTT. The full variable domain, rest sourced from reference TRBV5-1 and TRBJ1-3, is KAGVTQTPRYLIKTRGQQVTLSCSPISGHRSVSWYQQTPGQGLQFLFEYFSETQRNKGNFPGRFSGRQFSNSRSEMNVSTLELGDSALYLCASSLGADLNSGNTIYFGEGSWLTVV.

This clone appeared once. The chain combines TRBV5-4 with TRBJ1-2; D possibly corresponds to TRBD1 (5 bases). From germline, CDR1 is SGHNT and CDR2 YYREEE (reference sequence). This CDR3 has 12 residues. Trimming took 1 base from V and 8 from J, leaving 9 bases between them. CDR3 nucleotides: TGTGCCAGCAGCTTGAGGGGCCAAGGCTACACCTTC. Translated, it gives CASSLRGQGYTF.

This clone was seen once. The chain links TRBV19 to TRBJ2-3; the match to TRBD1 covers 9 bases. J lost 6 bases, V lost 4 bases, and 2 bases had no gene match. The CDR3 is 13 amino acids. Germline CDR1 reads LNHDA; CDR2 reads SQIVND (reference sequence). This chain's CDR3 is CASSRTGADTQYF. CDR3 DNA sequence: TGTGCCAGTAGTAGGACAGGGGCGGATACGCAGTATTTT.

The chain couples TRBV28 to TRBJ1-2; TRBD1 matches at 7 bases. Germline lookup yields CDR1 MDHEN and CDR2 SYDVKM. CDR3 length equals 13 residues. Germline trimming cut 8 bases from V and 2 bases from J; bases unmatched to any gene: 5. The CDR3 region has the DNA TGTGCCAGCGAGGACAGGACGAACTATGGCTACACCTTC. Its translation is CASEDRTNYGYTF.

This chain uses TRBV5-1 with TRBJ2-7; 7 bases fit TRBD1. The CDR3 is 14 residues long. The V gene end was trimmed by 4 bases and the J gene end by 5 bases; junction bases not matched to a gene: 9. Germline V gene sequence: CDR1 SGHRS, CDR2 YFSETQ. This CDR3 reads CASSPGQALNEQYF. In nucleotides, the CDR3 is TGCGCCAGCAGCCCAGGACAGGCCTTGAACGAGCAGTACTTC.

V is TRBV7-8 and J is TRBJ2-3, with D possibly TRBD2 on 5 matching bases. V was pared by 3 bases and J by 6 bases, with 13 bases between. The CDR3 is made up of 14 amino acids. Germline CDR1 and CDR2: SGHVS and FQNEAQ. The CDR3 coding sequence is TGTGCCAGCAGCTTGAACGGGGTCCTGGATACGCAGTATTTT. As protein: CASSLNGVLDTQYF.

V is TRBV14 and J is TRBJ1-2; 8 bases are shared with TRBD1. Germline values: CDR1 SGHDN, CDR2 FVKESK. The ends lost 8 bases at V and 5 bases at J; junction bases unmatched: 4. The CDR3 extends over 12 amino acids. CDR3 coding DNA: TGTGCCAGCGTCCGACAGGGGTATGGCTACACCTTC. Amino acid sequence: CASVRQGYGYTF.

The V call is TRBV9, the J call TRBJ2-1; a weak D match, TRBD1 (6 bases). Germline CDR1 reads SGDLS; CDR2 reads YYNGEE. Trimming cost V 6 bases and J 4 bases, with 17 bases left between them. This CDR3 comprises 15 residues. This CDR3 reads CASTLLPTGYNEQFF. The CDR3 DNA reads as TGTGCCAGCACGCTGCTACCGACAGGTTACAATGAGCAGTTCTTC.

This clone has more than one count but fewer than ten. The J gene is TRBJ1-5, the V gene TRBV4-1; TRBD1 might be the D (6 bases). The CDR3 is made up of 18 amino acids. V was cut by 0 bases and J by 0 bases, with 15 bases left in between. Germline-derived CDR1 and CDR2 are MGHRA and YSYEKL. The CDR3 here is CASSQEFYTGPSNQPQHF. CDR3 sequence (DNA): TGCGCCAGCAGCCAAGAGTTTTACACAGGGCCTAGCAATCAGCCCCAGCATTTT.